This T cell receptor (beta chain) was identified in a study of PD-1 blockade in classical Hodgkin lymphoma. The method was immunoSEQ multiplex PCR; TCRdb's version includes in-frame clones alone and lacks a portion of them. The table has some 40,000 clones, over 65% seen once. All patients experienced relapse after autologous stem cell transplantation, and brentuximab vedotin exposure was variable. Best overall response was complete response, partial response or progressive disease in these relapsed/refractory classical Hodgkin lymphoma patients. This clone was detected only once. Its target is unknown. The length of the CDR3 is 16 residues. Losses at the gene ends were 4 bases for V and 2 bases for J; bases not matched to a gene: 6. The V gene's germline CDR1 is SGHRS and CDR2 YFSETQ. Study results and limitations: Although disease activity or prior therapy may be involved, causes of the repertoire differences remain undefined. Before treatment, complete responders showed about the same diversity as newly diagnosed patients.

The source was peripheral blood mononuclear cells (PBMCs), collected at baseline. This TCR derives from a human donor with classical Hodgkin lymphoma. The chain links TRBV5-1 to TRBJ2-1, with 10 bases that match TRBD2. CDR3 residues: CASSTSSGGTYNEQFF. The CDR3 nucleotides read TGCGCCAGCAGCACTTCTAGCGGGGGAACCTACAATGAGCAGTTCTTC.